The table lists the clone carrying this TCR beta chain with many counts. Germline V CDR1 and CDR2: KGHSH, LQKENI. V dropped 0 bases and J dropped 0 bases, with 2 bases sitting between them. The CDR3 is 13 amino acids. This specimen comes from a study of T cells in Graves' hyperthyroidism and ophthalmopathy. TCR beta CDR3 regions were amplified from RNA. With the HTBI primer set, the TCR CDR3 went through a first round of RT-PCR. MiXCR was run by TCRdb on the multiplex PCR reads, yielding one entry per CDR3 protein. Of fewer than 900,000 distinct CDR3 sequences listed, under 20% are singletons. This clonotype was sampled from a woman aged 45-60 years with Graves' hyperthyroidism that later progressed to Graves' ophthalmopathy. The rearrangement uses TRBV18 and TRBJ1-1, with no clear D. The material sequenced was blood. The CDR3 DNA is TGTGCCAGCTCACCACCGGTGAACACTGAAGCTTTCTTT. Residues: CASSPPVNTEAFF.